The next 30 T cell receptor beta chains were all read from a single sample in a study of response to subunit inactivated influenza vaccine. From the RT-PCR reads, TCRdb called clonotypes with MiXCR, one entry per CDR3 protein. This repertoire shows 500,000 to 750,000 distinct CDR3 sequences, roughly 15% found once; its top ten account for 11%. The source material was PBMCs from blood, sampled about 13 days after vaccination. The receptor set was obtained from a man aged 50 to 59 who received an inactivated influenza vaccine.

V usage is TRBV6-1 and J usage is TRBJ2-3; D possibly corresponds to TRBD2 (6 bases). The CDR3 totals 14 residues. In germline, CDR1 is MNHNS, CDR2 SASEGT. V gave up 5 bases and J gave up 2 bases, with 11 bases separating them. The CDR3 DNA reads TGTGCCAGCAGTACGGGACTTCTCACAGATACGCAGTATTTT. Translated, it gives CASSTGLLTDTQYF.

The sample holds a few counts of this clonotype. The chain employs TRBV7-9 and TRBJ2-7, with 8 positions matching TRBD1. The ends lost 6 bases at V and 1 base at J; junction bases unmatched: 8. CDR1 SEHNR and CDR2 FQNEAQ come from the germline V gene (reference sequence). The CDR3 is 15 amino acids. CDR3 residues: CASSGGQGSSYEQYF. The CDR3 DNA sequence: TGTGCCAGCAGTGGAGGACAGGGAAGTTCCTACGAGCAGTACTTC. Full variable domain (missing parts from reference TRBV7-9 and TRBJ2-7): DTGVSQNPRHKITKRGQNVTFRCDPISEHNRLYWYRQTLGQGPEFLTYFQNEAQLEKSRLLSDRFSAERPKGSFSTLEIQRTEQGDSAMYLCASSGGQGSSYEQYFGPGTRLTVT.

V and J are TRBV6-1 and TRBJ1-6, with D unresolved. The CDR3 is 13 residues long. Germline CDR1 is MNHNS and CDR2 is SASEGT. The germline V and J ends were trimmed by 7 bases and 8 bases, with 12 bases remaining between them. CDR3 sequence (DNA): TGTGCCAGCACCGACCGGTGGTATTCACCCCTCCACTTT. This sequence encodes CASTDRWYSPLHF.

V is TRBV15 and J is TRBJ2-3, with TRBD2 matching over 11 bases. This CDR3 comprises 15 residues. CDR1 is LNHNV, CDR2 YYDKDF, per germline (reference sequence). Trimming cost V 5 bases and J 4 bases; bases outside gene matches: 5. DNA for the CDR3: TGTGCCACCAGCCAGCTAGCGGGAGGTGCAGATACGCAGTATTTT. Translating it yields CATSQLAGGADTQYF. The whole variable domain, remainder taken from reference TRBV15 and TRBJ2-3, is DAMVIQNPRYQVTQFGKPVTLSCSQTLNHNVMYWYQQKSSQAPKLLFHYYDKDFNNEADTPDNFQSRRPNTSFCFLDIRSPGLGDTAMYLCATSQLAGGADTQYFGPGTRLTVL.

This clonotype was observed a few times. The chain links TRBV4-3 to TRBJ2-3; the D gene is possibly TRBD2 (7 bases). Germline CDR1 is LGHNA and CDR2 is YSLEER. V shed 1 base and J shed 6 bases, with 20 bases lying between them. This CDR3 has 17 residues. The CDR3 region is CASSQGRGQYSGDTQYF. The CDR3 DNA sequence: TGCGCCAGCAGCCAAGGGCGGGGGCAATATTCGGGTGATACGCAGTATTTT.

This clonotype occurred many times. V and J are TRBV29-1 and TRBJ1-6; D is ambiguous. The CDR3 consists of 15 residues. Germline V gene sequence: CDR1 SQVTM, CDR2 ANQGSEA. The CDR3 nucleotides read TGCGGACGGAAAAACCTGGGTGGCAGATATTCACCCCTCCACTTT. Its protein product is CGRKNLGGRYSPLHF.

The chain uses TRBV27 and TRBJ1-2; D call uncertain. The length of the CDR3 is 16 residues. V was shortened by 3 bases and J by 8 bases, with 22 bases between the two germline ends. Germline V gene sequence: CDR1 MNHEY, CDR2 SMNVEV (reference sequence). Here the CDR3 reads CASSFSVALTSVGYTF. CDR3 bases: TGTGCCAGCAGTTTTTCCGTGGCTCTTACGTCGGTCGGCTACACCTTC.

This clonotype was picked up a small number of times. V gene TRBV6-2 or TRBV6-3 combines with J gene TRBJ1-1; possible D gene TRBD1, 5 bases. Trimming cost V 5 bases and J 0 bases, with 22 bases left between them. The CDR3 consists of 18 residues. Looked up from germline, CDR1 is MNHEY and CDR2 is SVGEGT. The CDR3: CASSRLGTIRGLNTEAFF. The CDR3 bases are TGTGCCAGCAGTCGACTTGGGACCATCAGAGGACTGAACACTGAAGCTTTCTTT.

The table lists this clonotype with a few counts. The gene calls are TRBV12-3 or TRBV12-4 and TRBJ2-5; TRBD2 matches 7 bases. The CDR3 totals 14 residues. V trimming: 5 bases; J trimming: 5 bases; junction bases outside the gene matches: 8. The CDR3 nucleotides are TGTGCCAGCAGTCTCGGACTAGTTGGTGAGACCCAGTACTTC. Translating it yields CASSLGLVGETQYF.

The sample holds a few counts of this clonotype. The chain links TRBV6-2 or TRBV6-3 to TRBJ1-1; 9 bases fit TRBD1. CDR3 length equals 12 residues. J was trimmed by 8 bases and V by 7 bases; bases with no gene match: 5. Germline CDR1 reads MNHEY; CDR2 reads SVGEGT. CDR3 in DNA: TGTGCCAGCAATAACAGGGGGCGAGAAGCTTTCTTT. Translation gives CASNNRGREAFF.

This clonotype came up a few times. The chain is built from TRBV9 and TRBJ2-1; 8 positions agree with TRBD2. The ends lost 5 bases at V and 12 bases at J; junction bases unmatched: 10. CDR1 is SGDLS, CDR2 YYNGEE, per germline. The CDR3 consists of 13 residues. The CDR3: CASRAGEYGGQFF. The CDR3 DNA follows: TGTGCCAGCAGAGCGGGAGAGTATGGGGGGCAGTTCTTC.

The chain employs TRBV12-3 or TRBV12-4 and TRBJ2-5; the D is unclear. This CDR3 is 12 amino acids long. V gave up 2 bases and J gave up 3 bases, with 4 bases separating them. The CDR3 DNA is TGTGCCAGCAGTTTAAGGAAAGAGACCCAGTACTTC. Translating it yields CASSLRKETQYF.

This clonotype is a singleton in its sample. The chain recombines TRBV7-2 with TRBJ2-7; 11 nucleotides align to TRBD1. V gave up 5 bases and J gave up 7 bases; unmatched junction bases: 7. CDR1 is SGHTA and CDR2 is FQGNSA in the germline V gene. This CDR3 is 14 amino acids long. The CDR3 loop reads CASSPGQGAREQYF. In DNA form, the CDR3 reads TGTGCCAGCAGCCCCGGACAGGGGGCCAGGGAGCAGTACTTC.

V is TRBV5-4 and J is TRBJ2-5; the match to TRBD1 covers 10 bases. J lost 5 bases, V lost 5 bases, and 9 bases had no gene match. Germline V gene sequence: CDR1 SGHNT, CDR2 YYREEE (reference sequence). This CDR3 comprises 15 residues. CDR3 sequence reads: CASRSRQGAMETQYF. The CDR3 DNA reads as TGTGCCAGCAGGTCGCGACAGGGGGCTATGGAGACCCAGTACTTC.

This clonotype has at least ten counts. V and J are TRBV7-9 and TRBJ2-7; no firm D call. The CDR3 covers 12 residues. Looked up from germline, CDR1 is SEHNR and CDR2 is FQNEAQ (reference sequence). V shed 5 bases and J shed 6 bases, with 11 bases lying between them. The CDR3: CASSRRLVEQYF. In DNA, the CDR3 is TGTGCCAGCAGCCGCAGACTGGTCGAGCAGTACTTC.

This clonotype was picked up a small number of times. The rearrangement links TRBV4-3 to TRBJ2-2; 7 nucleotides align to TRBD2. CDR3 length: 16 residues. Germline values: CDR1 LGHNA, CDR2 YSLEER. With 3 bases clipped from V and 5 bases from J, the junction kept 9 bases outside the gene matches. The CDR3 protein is CASSHRAGIGTGELFF. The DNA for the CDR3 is TGCGCCAGCAGCCACCGAGCGGGGATAGGGACCGGGGAGCTGTTTTTT.

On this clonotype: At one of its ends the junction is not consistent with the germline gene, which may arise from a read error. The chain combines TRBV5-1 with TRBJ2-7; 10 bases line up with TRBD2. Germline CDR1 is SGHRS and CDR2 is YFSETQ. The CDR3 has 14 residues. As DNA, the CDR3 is TGCGCCAGCAGCCCTACTAGCGGGACTTACGAGCGGTACTTC. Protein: CASSPTSGTYERYF.

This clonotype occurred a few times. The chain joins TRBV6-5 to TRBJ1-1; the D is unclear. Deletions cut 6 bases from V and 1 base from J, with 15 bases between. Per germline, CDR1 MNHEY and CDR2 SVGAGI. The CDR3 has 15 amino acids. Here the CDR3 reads CASRLRGLENTEAFF. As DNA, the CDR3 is TGTGCCAGCAGATTACGTGGATTAGAGAACACTGAAGCTTTCTTT.

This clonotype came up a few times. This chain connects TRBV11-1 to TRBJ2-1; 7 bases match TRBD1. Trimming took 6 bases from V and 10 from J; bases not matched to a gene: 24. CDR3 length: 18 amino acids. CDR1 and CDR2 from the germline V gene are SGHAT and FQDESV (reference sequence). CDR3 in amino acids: CASRRTHTGDPGRVEQFF. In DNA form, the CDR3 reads TGTGCCAGCAGGAGAACACACACAGGGGACCCCGGAAGGGTGGAGCAGTTCTTC.

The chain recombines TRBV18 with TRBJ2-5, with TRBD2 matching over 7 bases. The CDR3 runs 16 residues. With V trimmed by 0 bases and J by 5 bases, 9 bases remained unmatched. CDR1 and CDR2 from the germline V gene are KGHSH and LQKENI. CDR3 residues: CASSPPGGSVVETQYF. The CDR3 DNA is TGTGCCAGCTCACCACCGGGCGGGAGTGTGGTTGAGACCCAGTACTTC.

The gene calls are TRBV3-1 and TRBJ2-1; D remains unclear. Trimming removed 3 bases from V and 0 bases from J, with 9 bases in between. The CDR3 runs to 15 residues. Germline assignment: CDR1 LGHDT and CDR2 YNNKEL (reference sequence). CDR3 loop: CASSQSSSSYNEQFF. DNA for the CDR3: TGTGCCAGCAGCCAGTCCTCTAGCTCCTACAATGAGCAGTTCTTC.

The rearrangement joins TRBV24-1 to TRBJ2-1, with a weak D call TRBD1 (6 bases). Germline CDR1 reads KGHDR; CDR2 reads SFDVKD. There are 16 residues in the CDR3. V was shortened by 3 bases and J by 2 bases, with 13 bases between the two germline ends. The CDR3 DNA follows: TGTGCCACCAGTGATACTACAGGGTGGGCCTACAATGAGCAGTTCTTC. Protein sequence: CATSDTTGWAYNEQFF.

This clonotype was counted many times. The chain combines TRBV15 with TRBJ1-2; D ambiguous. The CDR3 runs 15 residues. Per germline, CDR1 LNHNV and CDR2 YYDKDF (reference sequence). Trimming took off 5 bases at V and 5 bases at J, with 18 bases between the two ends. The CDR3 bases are TGTGCCACCAGCGTAAAAAGCAGGTTCCAGTATGGCTACACCTTC. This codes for CATSVKSRFQYGYTF.

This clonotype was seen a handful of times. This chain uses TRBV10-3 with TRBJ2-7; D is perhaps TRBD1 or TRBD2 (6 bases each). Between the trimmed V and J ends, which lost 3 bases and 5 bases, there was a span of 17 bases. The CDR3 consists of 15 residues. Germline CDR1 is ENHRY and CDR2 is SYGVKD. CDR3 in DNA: TGTGCCATCAGTGATGTGGTATCCGGGGGCCACGAGCAGTACTTC. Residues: CAISDVVSGGHEQYF.

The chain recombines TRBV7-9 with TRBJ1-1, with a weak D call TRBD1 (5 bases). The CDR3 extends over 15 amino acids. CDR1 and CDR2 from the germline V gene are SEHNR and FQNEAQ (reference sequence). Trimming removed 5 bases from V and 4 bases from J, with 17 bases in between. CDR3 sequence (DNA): TGTGCCAGCAGCCCTGAGCGGGGCGGGTTCACTGAAGCTTTCTTT. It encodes CASSPERGGFTEAFF.

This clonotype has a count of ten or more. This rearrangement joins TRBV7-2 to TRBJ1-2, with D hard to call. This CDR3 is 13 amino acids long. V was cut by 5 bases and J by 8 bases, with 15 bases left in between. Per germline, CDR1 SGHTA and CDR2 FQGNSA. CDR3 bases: TGTGCCAGCAGCCTCGCGGCCCCAGGCGGCTACACCTTC. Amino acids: CASSLAAPGGYTF.

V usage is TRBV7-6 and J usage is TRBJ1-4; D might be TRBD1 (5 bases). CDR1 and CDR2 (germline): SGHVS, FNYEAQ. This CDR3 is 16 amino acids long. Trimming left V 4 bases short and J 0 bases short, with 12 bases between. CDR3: CASSSLPRATNEKLFF. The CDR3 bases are TGTGCCAGCAGCTCCCTCCCCAGGGCAACTAATGAAAAACTGTTTTTT.

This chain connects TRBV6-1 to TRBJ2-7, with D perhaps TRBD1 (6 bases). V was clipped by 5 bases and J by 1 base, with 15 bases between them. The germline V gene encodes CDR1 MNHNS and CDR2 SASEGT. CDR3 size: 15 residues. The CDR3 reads CASSPGRGQSYEQYF. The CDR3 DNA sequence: TGTGCCAGCAGTCCAGGCAGGGGCCAATCCTACGAGCAGTACTTC.

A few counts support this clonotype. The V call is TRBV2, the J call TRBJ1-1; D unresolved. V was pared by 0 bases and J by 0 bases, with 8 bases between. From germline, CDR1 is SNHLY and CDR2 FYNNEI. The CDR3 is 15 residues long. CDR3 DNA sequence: TGTGCCAGCAGTGAAGCTTTGTACATGAACACTGAAGCTTTCTTT. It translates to CASSEALYMNTEAFF.

CDR3 DNA: TGCGCCAGCAGCTTTGACCCAGCTAACTATGGCTACACCTTC. This encodes CASSFDPANYGYTF. This chain uses TRBV5-1 with TRBJ1-2; D call uncertain. Germline assignment: CDR1 SGHRS and CDR2 YFSETQ. With 2 bases removed from V and 0 bases from J, the gap between germline ends came to 8 bases. This CDR3 comprises 14 residues. The variable domain in full, completed from reference TRBV5-1 and TRBJ1-2, reads KAGVTQTPRYLIKTRGQQVTLSCSPISGHRSVSWYQQTPGQGLQFLFEYFSETQRNKGNFPGRFSGRQFSNSRSEMNVSTLELGDSALYLCASSFDPANYGYTFGSGTRLTVV.